This TCR beta chain is drawn from a study of blood T cell repertoires in COVID-19. Overall study context: Spain, Italy and the United States supplied samples that represented acute and convalescent COVID-19. The analysed material was cDNA or gDNA that came from T cells, B-cell-depleted T cells, or PBMCs.

Original processing methods: The assay estimated nucleated cells by amplifying reference gene primers. The repertoire was sequenced with immunoSEQ multiplex PCR; TCRdb's copy has only in-frame clones and lacks some. The D gene and trimming were derived from the DNA, and the V and J assignments and clone size from that table. The repertoire consists of some 30,000 clones, with under 95% occurring once and the leading ten covering less than 10%. The germline gives CDR1 MNHNS, CDR2 SASEGT. The CDR3 spans 14 residues. V was trimmed by 0 bases and J by 9 bases, leaving 11 bases between them. Sequences were obtained from peripheral blood. The source is a man aged 65 to 79 with active or convalescent COVID-19. The rearrangement links TRBV6-1 to TRBJ1-4, with D tentatively TRBD1 (6 bases). CDR3 nucleotide sequence: TGTGCCAGCAGTGAAGCTACCCAGGGGCAAAAACTGTTTTTT. Protein: CASSEATQGQKLFF.